These 25 T cell receptor beta chains were sequenced from one sample in a study of shared clonotypes between healthy human individuals. Method: immunoSEQ multiplex PCR; TCRdb's copy keeps in-frame clones and lacks some. The sample yields more than 2 million clones, around 93% seen once. The naive CD8 population came from CD45RO-negative cells selected for CCR7, without terminally differentiated effector memory CD45RA+ cells. The sample consisted of naive CD8+ T cells from PBMCs. The source of these receptors is a man between 18 and 35 years old in good health. Some clones in this sample may be carry-over from other donors' samples.

The chain joins TRBV25-1 to TRBJ2-7; 9 nucleotides match TRBD1. V lost 3 bases, J lost 2 bases, and 11 bases stayed unmatched. This CDR3 spans 17 amino acids. Germline loops: CDR1 MGHDK, CDR2 SYGVNS. The CDR3 DNA reads as TGTGCCAGCAGTGAGTCCTCCGGACAGGGGAGACCCTACGAGCAGTACTTC. Its protein is CASSESSGQGRPYEQYF.

V is TRBV14 and J is TRBJ1-1, with TRBD1 as a possible D gene (5 bases). This CDR3 spans 15 amino acids. Per germline, CDR1 SGHDN and CDR2 FVKESK. V lost 1 base and J lost 6, with 15 bases in between. The DNA for the CDR3 is TGTGCCAGCAGCCAAGCTCCCGAGGGGACGGCTGAAGCTTTCTTT. Its protein product is CASSQAPEGTAEAFF.

This rearrangement joins TRBV4-1 to TRBJ2-3, with 10 bases lining up with TRBD2. The CDR3 is 18 amino acids. Germline CDR1 is MGHRA and CDR2 is YSYEKL. The V and J ends lost 3 bases and 3 bases, in that order; junction bases with no gene match: 12. CDR3 sequence reads: CASSHTLIAGGGTDTQYF. CDR3 sequence (DNA): TGCGCCAGCAGCCATACCCTTATAGCGGGAGGAGGTACAGATACGCAGTATTTT.

The V gene is TRBV28, the J gene TRBJ2-5; D unclear. The CDR3 has 11 residues. Trimming stripped 4 bases from V and 13 bases from J, with 13 bases between. Germline CDR1 is MDHEN and CDR2 is SYDVKM. The CDR3 DNA reads as TGTGCCAGCAGTTGGTGGAATGAACGGTACTTC. It specifies CASSWWNERYF.

The J gene is TRBJ2-2, the V gene TRBV7-6; TRBD2 matches at 12 bases. Germline loops: CDR1 SGHVS, CDR2 FNYEAQ. The CDR3 covers 16 residues. V was pared by 5 bases and J by 7 bases, with 8 bases of the junction left unmatched. The CDR3 region has the DNA TGTGCCAGCAGCGACCGACTAGCGGGAGTTAACGGGGAGCTGTTTTTT. It specifies CASSDRLAGVNGELFF.

In its sample, this clone was seen once. The chain employs TRBV6-5 and TRBJ1-5; D uncertain. Germline V gives CDR1 MNHEY, CDR2 SVGAGI. This CDR3 contains 14 residues. Trimming took off 0 bases at V and 4 bases at J, with 7 bases between the two ends. The CDR3 loop is CASSYSTGNQPQHF. DNA of the CDR3: TGTGCCAGCAGTTACTCGACCGGTAATCAGCCCCAGCATTTT.

The V and J genes are TRBV27 and TRBJ2-7; D not certain. The V end was cut by 3 bases, the J end by 7 bases, with 19 bases between. Germline values: CDR1 MNHEY, CDR2 SMNVEV (reference sequence). The CDR3 runs to 15 residues. For the CDR3, the DNA is TGTGCCAGCAGTTTGGGCCTCCCTATCCTACGGGAGCAGTACTTC. Its translation: CASSLGLPILREQYF.

The chain recombines TRBV13 with TRBJ2-7; no clear D. The germline V and J ends were trimmed by 5 bases and 0 bases, with 11 bases remaining between them. Germline CDR1 reads PRHDT; CDR2 reads FYEKMQ (reference sequence). The CDR3 is made up of 14 amino acids. CDR3 residues: CASSPRVTSYEQYF. CDR3 in DNA: TGTGCCAGCAGCCCACGAGTTACCTCCTACGAGCAGTACTTC.

The V and J genes are TRBV7-9 and TRBJ2-7; maybe TRBD1 (6 bases). The CDR3 extends over 15 amino acids. The germline V gene has CDR1 SEHNR and CDR2 FQNEAQ (reference sequence). Trimming took off 4 bases at V and 5 bases at J, with 18 bases between the two ends. The CDR3 loop reads CASSSGQSAWNEQYF. CDR3 DNA: TGTGCCAGCAGCTCCGGACAGTCGGCGTGGAACGAGCAGTACTTC. The whole variable domain, filled in from reference TRBV7-9 and TRBJ2-7, reads DTGVSQNPRHKITKRGQNVTFRCDPISEHNRLYWYRQTLGQGPEFLTYFQNEAQLEKSRLLSDRFSAERPKGSFSTLEIQRTEQGDSAMYLCASSSGQSAWNEQYFGPGTRLTVT.

The gene calls are TRBV7-9 and TRBJ2-5, with a tentative D call TRBD2 (5 bases). CDR1 and CDR2 from the germline V gene are SEHNR and FQNEAQ (reference sequence). The ends were cut back, 4 bases at V and 3 bases at J, with 18 bases in the middle. The CDR3 spans 16 residues. The CDR3 nucleotides read TGTGCCAGCAGCTACCCGACGGACGACGGGGAAGAGACCCAGTACTTC. Protein sequence: CASSYPTDDGEETQYF. Supplemented by reference TRBV7-9 and TRBJ2-5, the full variable domain reads DTGVSQNPRHKITKRGQNVTFRCDPISEHNRLYWYRQTLGQGPEFLTYFQNEAQLEKSRLLSDRFSAERPKGSFSTLEIQRTEQGDSAMYLCASSYPTDDGEETQYFGPGTRLLVL.

This clone was found a few times. The J gene is TRBJ1-1, the V gene TRBV28; D is undetermined. There are 11 residues in the CDR3. Germline CDR1 and CDR2: MDHEN and SYDVKM. The ends were cut back, 8 bases at V and 5 bases at J, with 9 bases in the middle. CDR3 sequence (DNA): TGTGCCAGCGGTTCCGGGACTGAAGCTTTCTTT. It is translated as CASGSGTEAFF.

Concerning this clone itself: The sample has other DNA sequences that encode this CDR3 too. The V gene is TRBV5-1, the J gene TRBJ2-7; TRBD1 matches at 7 bases. Germline V lookup: CDR1 SGHRS, CDR2 YFSETQ. The CDR3 runs 14 residues. V shed 0 bases, J shed 4 bases, and the junction held 4 bases outside the gene matches. This CDR3 is CASSLGTGPYEQYF. The CDR3 coding sequence is TGCGCCAGCAGCTTGGGGACAGGTCCGTACGAGCAGTACTTC.

The chain employs TRBV14 and TRBJ2-2; a weak D match, TRBD1 (6 bases). The CDR3 contains 18 residues. The germline V gene encodes CDR1 SGHDN and CDR2 FVKESK. V shed 0 bases and J shed 5 bases, with 19 bases lying between them. As DNA, the CDR3 is TGTGCCAGCAGCCAAGAGGGGGCCCCAAATAAACATACCGGGGAGCTGTTTTTT. Amino acids: CASSQEGAPNKHTGELFF.

This chain connects TRBV5-4 to TRBJ1-4, with 7 bases aligning to TRBD1. CDR3 size: 13 residues. V lost 0 bases, J lost 8 bases, and 1 base stayed unmatched. Germline V gene lookup returns CDR1 SGHNT and CDR2 YYREEE (reference sequence). CDR3 amino acids: CASSLGQGEKLFF. The CDR3 DNA follows: TGTGCCAGCAGCTTGGGACAGGGAGAAAAACTGTTTTTT.

The CDR3 here is CASSPRTGGYYNEQFF. CDR3 in DNA: TGTGCCAGTAGTCCCCGGACGGGGGGATACTACAATGAGCAGTTCTTC. The genes are TRBV19 and TRBJ2-1; 7 bases agree with TRBD2. Germline V gene lookup returns CDR1 LNHDA and CDR2 SQIVND (reference sequence). V dropped 5 bases and J dropped 3; count of bases not matched to a gene: 10. The CDR3 runs to 16 residues.

The chain uses TRBV29-1 and TRBJ2-2; the D call may be TRBD1 or TRBD2 (5 bases each). The CDR3 is made up of 15 amino acids. Germline CDR1 is SQVTM and CDR2 is ANQGSEA. V lost 4 bases to trimming and J lost 5 bases, with 17 bases between them. DNA for the CDR3: TGCAGCGTTGGGGCCACCAGGGAGTGGACCGGGGAGCTGTTTTTT. Residues: CSVGATREWTGELFF.

The genes are TRBV25-1 and TRBJ2-1; 7 positions match TRBD1. The ends lost 3 bases at V and 15 bases at J; junction bases unmatched: 8. The CDR3 has 12 residues. CDR1 is MGHDK, CDR2 SYGVNS, per germline. CDR3 in DNA: TGTGCCAGCAGTGACTACAGGGGATTTTGGTTCTTC. Translated, it gives CASSDYRGFWFF.

This clone has a single count. One end of the junction fails to match germline, which may point to a read error. This chain connects TRBV7-2 to TRBJ2-1; TRBD2 agrees at 7 bases. The germline V gene encodes CDR1 SGHTA and CDR2 FQGNSA. The CDR3 covers 16 residues. CDR3 DNA: TGTGCCAGCAGCCTAGCGGCGGGACGCTCCTACAATGAGCAGTTCTTC. Amino acids: CASSLAAGRSYNEQFF.

The V call is TRBV6-5, the J call TRBJ2-5; TRBD1 matches at 9 bases. V lost 6 bases, J lost 7 bases, and 9 bases stayed unmatched. The CDR3 totals 14 residues. CDR1 MNHEY and CDR2 SVGAGI come from the germline V gene. CDR3 sequence reads: CASRPTGGLGTQYF. CDR3 DNA sequence: TGTGCCAGCAGACCTACAGGGGGCTTGGGGACCCAGTACTTC.

The chain employs TRBV4-3 and TRBJ2-2; 8 bases are a match to TRBD2. CDR3 length equals 20 residues. The V segment lost 3 bases and the J segment 6 bases; nucleotides outside the gene matches: 21. Looked up from germline, CDR1 is LGHNA and CDR2 is YSLEER. CDR3 loop: CASSHLPPAGDRWVAGELFF. Written as DNA, the CDR3 is TGCGCCAGCAGCCATCTCCCTCCAGCGGGAGACCGGTGGGTTGCCGGGGAGCTGTTTTTT.

The rearrangement joins TRBV11-2 to TRBJ2-2; 8 bases are shared with TRBD1. This CDR3 comprises 16 residues. With 5 bases clipped from V and 5 bases from J, the junction kept 10 bases outside the gene matches. The germline V gene has CDR1 SGHAT and CDR2 FQNNGV. CDR3 protein: CASSPFRGRGTGELFF. Here the CDR3 DNA reads TGTGCCAGCAGCCCATTCAGGGGGCGCGGGACCGGGGAGCTGTTTTTT.

The chain combines TRBV7-9 with TRBJ2-7; D is perhaps TRBD2 (5 bases). Germline V gives CDR1 SEHNR, CDR2 FQNEAQ (reference sequence). The germline V and J ends were trimmed by 1 base and 3 bases, with 10 bases remaining between them. The CDR3 has 14 amino acids. The DNA for the CDR3 is TGTGCCAGCAGCTTAGACGGGATCAGCTACGAGCAGTACTTC. It translates to CASSLDGISYEQYF. The full variable domain, completed using reference TRBV7-9 and TRBJ2-7, is DTGVSQNPRHKITKRGQNVTFRCDPISEHNRLYWYRQTLGQGPEFLTYFQNEAQLEKSRLLSDRFSAERPKGSFSTLEIQRTEQGDSAMYLCASSLDGISYEQYFGPGTRLTVT.

This clone has just one count. The chain couples TRBV18 to TRBJ2-1, with D hard to call. The germline V gene has CDR1 KGHSH and CDR2 LQKENI. The CDR3 sequence is 15 residues long. V lost 6 bases and J lost 2, with 14 bases in between. The CDR3 loop is CASSPSGITYNEQFF. Written as DNA, the CDR3 is TGTGCCAGCTCTCCATCAGGAATTACCTACAATGAGCAGTTCTTC.

The chain combines TRBV29-1 with TRBJ2-5, with TRBD2 identical over 16 bases. CDR3 length: 15 amino acids. V lost 6 bases and J lost 5; bases outside the gene matches: 6. Germline V gene lookup returns CDR1 SQVTM and CDR2 ANQGSEA. CDR3 coding DNA: TGCAGCGTAGGGACTAGCGGGAGGGTCGCGGAGACCCAGTACTTC. Translated: CSVGTSGRVAETQYF.

The chain carries TRBV7-8 and TRBJ2-7; 7 positions agree with TRBD1. This CDR3 spans 15 amino acids. V lost 3 bases and J lost 6; bases outside the gene matches: 11. From germline, CDR1 is SGHVS and CDR2 FQNEAQ. The CDR3 sequence: CASSFGAGPGGEQYF. In DNA, the CDR3 is TGTGCCAGCAGCTTTGGTGCGGGTCCAGGGGGCGAGCAGTACTTC.